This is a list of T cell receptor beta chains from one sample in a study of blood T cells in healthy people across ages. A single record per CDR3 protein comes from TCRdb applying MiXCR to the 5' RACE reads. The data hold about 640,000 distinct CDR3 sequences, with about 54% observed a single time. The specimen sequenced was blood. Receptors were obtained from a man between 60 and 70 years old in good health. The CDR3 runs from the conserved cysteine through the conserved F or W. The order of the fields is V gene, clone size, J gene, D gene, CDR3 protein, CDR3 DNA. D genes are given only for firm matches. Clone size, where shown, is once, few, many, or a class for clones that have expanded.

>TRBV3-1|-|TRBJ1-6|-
CASSQLGTLGSPLHF
TGTGCCAGCAGCCAACTCGGGACCCTAGGTTCACCCCTCCACTTT
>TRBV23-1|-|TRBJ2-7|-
CASSGTGISYDGRYF
TGCGCCAGCAGTGGCACCGGGATTAGCTACGATGGGCGGTACTTC
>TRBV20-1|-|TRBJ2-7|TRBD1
CSAPRPGQGYEQYF
TGCAGTGCTCCCCGACCGGGACAGGGATACGAGCAGTACTTC
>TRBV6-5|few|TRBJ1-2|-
CASRSAVANYGYTF
TGTGCCAGCCGGTCGGCAGTCGCTAACTATGGCTACACCTTC
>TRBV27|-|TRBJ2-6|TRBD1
CASSSTGAGANVLTF
TGTGCCAGCAGTTCGACAGGGGCTGGGGCCAACGTCCTGACTTTC
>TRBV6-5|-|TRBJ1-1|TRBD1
CASSSGTALNTEAFF
TGTGCCAGCAGTTCCGGGACAGCGTTAAACACTGAAGCTTTCTTT
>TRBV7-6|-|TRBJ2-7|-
CASSLGQAGYEQYF
TGTGCCAGCAGCTTAGGGCAGGCAGGGTACGAGCAGTACTTC
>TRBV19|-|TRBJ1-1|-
CASSISPRTEAFF
TGTGCCAGTAGTATATCCCCCCGGACTGAAGCTTTCTTT
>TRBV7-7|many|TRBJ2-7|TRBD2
CASSPAAGLSYEQYF
TGTGCCAGCAGTCCCGCAGCGGGGCTGTCCTACGAGCAGTACTTC
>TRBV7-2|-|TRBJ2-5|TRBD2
CASSLGASGGTETQYF
TGTGCCAGCAGCTTAGGTGCTAGCGGGGGAACGGAGACCCAGTACTTC
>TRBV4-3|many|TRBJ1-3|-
CASSARWGGRPGNTIYF
TGCGCCAGCAGCGCCCGATGGGGGGGTCGTCCTGGAAACACCATATATTTT
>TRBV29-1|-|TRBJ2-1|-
CSAPNPSQFNEQFF
TGCAGCGCCCCCAACCCGAGCCAGTTCAATGAGCAGTTCTTC
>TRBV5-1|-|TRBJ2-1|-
CASSLARGGGNYNEQFF
TGCGCCAGCAGCTTGGCCAGGGGCGGGGGCAACTACAATGAGCAGTTCTTC
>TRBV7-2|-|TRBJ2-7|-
CASSSQGRGYEQYF
TGTGCCAGCAGCTCACAGGGCAGAGGCTACGAGCAGTACTTC
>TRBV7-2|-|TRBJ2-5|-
CACSLERQETQYF
TGTGCCTGCAGCCTGGAGCGGCAAGAGACCCAGTACTTC
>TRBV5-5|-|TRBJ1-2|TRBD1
CASTNVAGQGYGGYTF
TGTGCCAGCACAAACGTTGCTGGACAGGGGTATGGTGGCTACACCTTC
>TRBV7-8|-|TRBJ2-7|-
CASSPRARGYEQYF
TGTGCCAGCAGCCCCCGAGCCAGGGGTTACGAGCAGTACTTC
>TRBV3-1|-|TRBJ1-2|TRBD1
CASSLLGQNVYGYTF
TGTGCCAGCAGCCTACTGGGACAGAATGTCTATGGCTACACCTTC
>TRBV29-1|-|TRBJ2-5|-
CSVEEWASRQETQYF
TGCAGCGTGGAGGAATGGGCCTCACGACAAGAGACCCAGTACTTC
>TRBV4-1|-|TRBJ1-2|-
CASSHFEAKDYGYTF
TGCGCCAGCAGCCACTTCGAGGCGAAGGACTATGGCTACACCTTC
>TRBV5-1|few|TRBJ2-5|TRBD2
CASSQGLAGVQETQYF
TGTGCCAGCAGCCAAGGGCTAGCGGGGGTCCAAGAGACCCAGTACTTC
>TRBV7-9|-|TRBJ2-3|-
CASSSPTRHLTDTQYF
TGTGCCAGCAGCTCGCCGACTCGCCACCTCACAGATACGCAGTATTTT
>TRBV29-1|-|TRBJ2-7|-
CSVEKRGSYNEQYF
TGCAGCGTTGAAAAAAGGGGCTCCTACAATGAGCAGTACTTC
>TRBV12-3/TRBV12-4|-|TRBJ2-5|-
CASSPQHRPGTQYF
TGTGCCAGCAGTCCTCAGCACCGACCCGGGACCCAGTACTTC
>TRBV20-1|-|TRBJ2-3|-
CSARTQGSTDTQYF
TGCAGTGCTAGAACACAGGGTTCCACAGATACGCAGTATTTT
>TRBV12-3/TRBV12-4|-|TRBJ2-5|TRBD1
CASSLTGVGETQYF
TGTGCCAGCAGTCTCACAGGGGTTGGGGAGACCCAGTACTTC
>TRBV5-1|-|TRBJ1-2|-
CASSPRLTMGGSTSLKGYGYTF
TGCGCCAGCAGCCCCAGACTTACAATGGGGGGGTCGACTTCACTGAAGGGCTATGGCTACACCTTC
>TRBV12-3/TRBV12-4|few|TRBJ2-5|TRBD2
CASSLLADQETQYF
TGTGCCAGCAGTTTACTAGCGGACCAAGAGACCCAGTACTTC
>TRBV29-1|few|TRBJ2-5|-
CSVVEQETQYF
TGCAGCGTTGTAGAGCAAGAGACCCAGTACTTC
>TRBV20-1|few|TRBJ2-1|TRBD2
CRAGQGDNEQFF
TGTAGAGCGGGGCAAGGCGACAATGAGCAGTTCTTC
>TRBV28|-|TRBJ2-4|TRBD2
CASGNWWGGQYF
TGTGCCAGCGGAAACTGGTGGGGGGGGCAGTACTTC
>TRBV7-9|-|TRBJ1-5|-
CASSYSLQGSSNQPQHF
TGTGCCAGCAGCTATTCGCTACAGGGAAGTAGCAATCAGCCCCAGCATTTT
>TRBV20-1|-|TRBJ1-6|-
CSARDGGPSSYNSPLHF
TGCAGTGCTAGAGATGGGGGCCCGAGCTCCTATAATTCACCCCTCCACTTT
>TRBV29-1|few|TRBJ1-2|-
CSAGGSRNYGYTF
TGCAGCGCCGGGGGCAGCCGTAACTATGGCTACACCTTC
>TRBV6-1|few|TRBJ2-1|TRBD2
CASSEGSGGANEQFF
TGTGCCAGCAGTGAAGGTAGCGGGGGGGCGAATGAGCAGTTCTTC
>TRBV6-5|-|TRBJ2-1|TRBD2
CASSRGTSGVNEQFF
TGTGCCAGCAGTAGAGGGACTAGCGGGGTTAATGAGCAGTTCTTT
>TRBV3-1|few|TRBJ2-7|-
CASSQDHSGSYEQYF
TGTGCCAGCAGCCAAGATCACAGTGGCTCCTACGAGCAGTACTTC
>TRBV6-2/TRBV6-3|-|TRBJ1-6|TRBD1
CASSRGQGSSPLHF
TGTGCCAGCAGTCGGGGACAGGGGAGCTCACCCCTCCACTTT
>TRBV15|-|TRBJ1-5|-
CAASRDRGSSQPQHF
TGTGCCGCCAGCAGAGATAGGGGCTCCAGTCAGCCCCAGCATTTT
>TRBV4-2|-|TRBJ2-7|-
CASSQRGRNEQYF
TGTGCCAGCAGCCAACGGGGGCGCAATGAGCAGTACTTC
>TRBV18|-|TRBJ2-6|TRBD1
CASSQLYRGNSGANVLTF
TGTGCCAGCTCACAGTTGTACAGGGGGAACTCTGGGGCCAACGTCCTGACTTTC
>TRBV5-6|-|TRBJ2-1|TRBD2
CASSGGTSKFF
TGTGCCAGCAGTGGGGGGACTAGCAAGTTCTTC
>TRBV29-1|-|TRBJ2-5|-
CSVFPAETQYF
TGCAGCGTGTTCCCCGCGGAGACCCAGTACTTC
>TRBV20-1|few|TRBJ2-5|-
CSATAGVGQETQYF
TGCAGTGCAACCGCAGGGGTGGGTCAAGAGACCCAGTACTTC
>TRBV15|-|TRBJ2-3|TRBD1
CATSRDRDSSTDTQYF
TGTGCCACCAGCAGAGATAGGGACAGTAGCACAGATACGCAGTATTTT
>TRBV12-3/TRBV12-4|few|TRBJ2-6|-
CASKVQGTSGANVLTF
TGTGCCAGCAAGGTTCAGGGGACCTCTGGGGCCAACGTCCTGACTTTC
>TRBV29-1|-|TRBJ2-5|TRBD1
CSVPTGSNSGGETQYF
TGCAGCGTTCCGACAGGGAGTAACAGTGGAGGAGAGACCCAGTACTTC
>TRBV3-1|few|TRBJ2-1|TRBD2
CASSQYGLAGYNEQFF
TGTGCCAGCAGCCAATACGGACTAGCGGGGTACAATGAGCAGTTCTTC
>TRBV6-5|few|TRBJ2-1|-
CASSMLGRGTKFF
TGTGCCAGCAGTATGTTGGGCCGGGGGACAAAGTTCTTC
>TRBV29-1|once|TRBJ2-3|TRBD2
CSVATSGGFTDTQYF
TGCAGCGTCGCGACTAGCGGGGGTTTCACAGATACGCAGTATTTT
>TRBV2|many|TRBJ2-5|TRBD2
CASSTRSLAGAYQETQYF
TGTGCCAGCAGTACAAGATCACTAGCGGGGGCATACCAAGAGACCCAGTACTTC
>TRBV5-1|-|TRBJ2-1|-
CASRGLAGHNEQFF
TGCGCCAGCAGAGGGCTAGCCGGTCACAATGAGCAGTTCTTC